This is a list of T cell receptor beta chains from one sample in a study of shared clonotypes between healthy human individuals. Libraries were prepared by immunoSEQ multiplex PCR; TCRdb keeps only in-frame clonotypes and omits some of them. The sample comprises fewer than 1.4 million clones, around three quarters of which are singletons, and around 0.61% rests with the top ten. Input material: memory CD4+ T cells from PBMCs. These TCRs come from a man between 18 and 35 years old in good health. Some clones in this sample may be carry-over from other donors' samples. Both conserved end residues are part of each CDR3. A D gene is named only where the DNA matches it firmly. Size values are once, few and many counts, or a class for expanded clones, and some rows have none.

clone size | J gene | V gene | D gene | CDR3 protein | CDR3 DNA
- | TRBJ2-1 | TRBV9 | TRBD2 | CASGEGTGSRNEQFF | TGTGCCAGCGGGGAGGGGACCGGGAGCCGGAATGAGCAGTTCTTC
- | TRBJ1-5 | TRBV28 | - | CASNSGSGGGNQPQHF | TGTGCCAGCAACTCTGGCAGCGGTGGAGGCAATCAGCCCCAGCATTTT
- | TRBJ2-5 | TRBV5-1 | - | CASSPSGLPLGETQYF | TGCGCCAGCAGCCCCTCGGGACTTCCCCTAGGGGAGACCCAGTACTTC
once | TRBJ2-1 | TRBV20-1 | - | CSARDMGAEFF | TGCAGTGCTAGAGATATGGGGGCAGAGTTCTTC
- | TRBJ2-2 | TRBV5-1 | - | CASGTGTGNTGELFF | TGCGCCAGCGGGACGGGAACGGGAAACACCGGGGAGCTGTTTTTT
- | TRBJ2-1 | TRBV7-3 | - | CASSLSPNNEQFF | TGTGCCAGCAGCTTATCTCCGAACAATGAGCAGTTCTTC
- | TRBJ2-3 | TRBV11-1 | - | CASSGRGGYADTQYF | TGTGCCAGCAGCGGAAGAGGGGGGTACGCAGATACGCAGTATTTT
- | TRBJ1-5 | TRBV30 | - | CAWSVGIYQPQHF | TGTGCCTGGAGTGTAGGAATATATCAGCCCCAGCATTTT
- | TRBJ1-2 | TRBV6-6 | - | CASIGREGTGYTF | TGTGCCAGCATTGGAAGGGAAGGAACTGGCTACACCTTC
few | TRBJ2-2 | TRBV9 | - | CASSVVDSGTGELFF | TGTGCCAGCAGCGTAGTAGACAGTGGCACCGGGGAGCTGTTTTTT
- | TRBJ2-6 | TRBV19 | TRBD1 | CASRPVQGSQRVGANVLTF | TGTGCCAGTAGACCCGTACAGGGGTCTCAAAGAGTCGGGGCCAACGTCCTGACTTTC
once | TRBJ2-5 | TRBV11-3 | TRBD2 | CASSSGLAGARETQYF | TGTGCCAGCAGCTCCGGACTAGCGGGAGCAAGGGAGACCCAGTACTTC
once | TRBJ2-1 | TRBV18 | TRBD2 | CASSLLAGGYNEQFF | TGTGCCAGCTCGCTCCTAGCGGGAGGGTACAATGAGCAGTTCTTC